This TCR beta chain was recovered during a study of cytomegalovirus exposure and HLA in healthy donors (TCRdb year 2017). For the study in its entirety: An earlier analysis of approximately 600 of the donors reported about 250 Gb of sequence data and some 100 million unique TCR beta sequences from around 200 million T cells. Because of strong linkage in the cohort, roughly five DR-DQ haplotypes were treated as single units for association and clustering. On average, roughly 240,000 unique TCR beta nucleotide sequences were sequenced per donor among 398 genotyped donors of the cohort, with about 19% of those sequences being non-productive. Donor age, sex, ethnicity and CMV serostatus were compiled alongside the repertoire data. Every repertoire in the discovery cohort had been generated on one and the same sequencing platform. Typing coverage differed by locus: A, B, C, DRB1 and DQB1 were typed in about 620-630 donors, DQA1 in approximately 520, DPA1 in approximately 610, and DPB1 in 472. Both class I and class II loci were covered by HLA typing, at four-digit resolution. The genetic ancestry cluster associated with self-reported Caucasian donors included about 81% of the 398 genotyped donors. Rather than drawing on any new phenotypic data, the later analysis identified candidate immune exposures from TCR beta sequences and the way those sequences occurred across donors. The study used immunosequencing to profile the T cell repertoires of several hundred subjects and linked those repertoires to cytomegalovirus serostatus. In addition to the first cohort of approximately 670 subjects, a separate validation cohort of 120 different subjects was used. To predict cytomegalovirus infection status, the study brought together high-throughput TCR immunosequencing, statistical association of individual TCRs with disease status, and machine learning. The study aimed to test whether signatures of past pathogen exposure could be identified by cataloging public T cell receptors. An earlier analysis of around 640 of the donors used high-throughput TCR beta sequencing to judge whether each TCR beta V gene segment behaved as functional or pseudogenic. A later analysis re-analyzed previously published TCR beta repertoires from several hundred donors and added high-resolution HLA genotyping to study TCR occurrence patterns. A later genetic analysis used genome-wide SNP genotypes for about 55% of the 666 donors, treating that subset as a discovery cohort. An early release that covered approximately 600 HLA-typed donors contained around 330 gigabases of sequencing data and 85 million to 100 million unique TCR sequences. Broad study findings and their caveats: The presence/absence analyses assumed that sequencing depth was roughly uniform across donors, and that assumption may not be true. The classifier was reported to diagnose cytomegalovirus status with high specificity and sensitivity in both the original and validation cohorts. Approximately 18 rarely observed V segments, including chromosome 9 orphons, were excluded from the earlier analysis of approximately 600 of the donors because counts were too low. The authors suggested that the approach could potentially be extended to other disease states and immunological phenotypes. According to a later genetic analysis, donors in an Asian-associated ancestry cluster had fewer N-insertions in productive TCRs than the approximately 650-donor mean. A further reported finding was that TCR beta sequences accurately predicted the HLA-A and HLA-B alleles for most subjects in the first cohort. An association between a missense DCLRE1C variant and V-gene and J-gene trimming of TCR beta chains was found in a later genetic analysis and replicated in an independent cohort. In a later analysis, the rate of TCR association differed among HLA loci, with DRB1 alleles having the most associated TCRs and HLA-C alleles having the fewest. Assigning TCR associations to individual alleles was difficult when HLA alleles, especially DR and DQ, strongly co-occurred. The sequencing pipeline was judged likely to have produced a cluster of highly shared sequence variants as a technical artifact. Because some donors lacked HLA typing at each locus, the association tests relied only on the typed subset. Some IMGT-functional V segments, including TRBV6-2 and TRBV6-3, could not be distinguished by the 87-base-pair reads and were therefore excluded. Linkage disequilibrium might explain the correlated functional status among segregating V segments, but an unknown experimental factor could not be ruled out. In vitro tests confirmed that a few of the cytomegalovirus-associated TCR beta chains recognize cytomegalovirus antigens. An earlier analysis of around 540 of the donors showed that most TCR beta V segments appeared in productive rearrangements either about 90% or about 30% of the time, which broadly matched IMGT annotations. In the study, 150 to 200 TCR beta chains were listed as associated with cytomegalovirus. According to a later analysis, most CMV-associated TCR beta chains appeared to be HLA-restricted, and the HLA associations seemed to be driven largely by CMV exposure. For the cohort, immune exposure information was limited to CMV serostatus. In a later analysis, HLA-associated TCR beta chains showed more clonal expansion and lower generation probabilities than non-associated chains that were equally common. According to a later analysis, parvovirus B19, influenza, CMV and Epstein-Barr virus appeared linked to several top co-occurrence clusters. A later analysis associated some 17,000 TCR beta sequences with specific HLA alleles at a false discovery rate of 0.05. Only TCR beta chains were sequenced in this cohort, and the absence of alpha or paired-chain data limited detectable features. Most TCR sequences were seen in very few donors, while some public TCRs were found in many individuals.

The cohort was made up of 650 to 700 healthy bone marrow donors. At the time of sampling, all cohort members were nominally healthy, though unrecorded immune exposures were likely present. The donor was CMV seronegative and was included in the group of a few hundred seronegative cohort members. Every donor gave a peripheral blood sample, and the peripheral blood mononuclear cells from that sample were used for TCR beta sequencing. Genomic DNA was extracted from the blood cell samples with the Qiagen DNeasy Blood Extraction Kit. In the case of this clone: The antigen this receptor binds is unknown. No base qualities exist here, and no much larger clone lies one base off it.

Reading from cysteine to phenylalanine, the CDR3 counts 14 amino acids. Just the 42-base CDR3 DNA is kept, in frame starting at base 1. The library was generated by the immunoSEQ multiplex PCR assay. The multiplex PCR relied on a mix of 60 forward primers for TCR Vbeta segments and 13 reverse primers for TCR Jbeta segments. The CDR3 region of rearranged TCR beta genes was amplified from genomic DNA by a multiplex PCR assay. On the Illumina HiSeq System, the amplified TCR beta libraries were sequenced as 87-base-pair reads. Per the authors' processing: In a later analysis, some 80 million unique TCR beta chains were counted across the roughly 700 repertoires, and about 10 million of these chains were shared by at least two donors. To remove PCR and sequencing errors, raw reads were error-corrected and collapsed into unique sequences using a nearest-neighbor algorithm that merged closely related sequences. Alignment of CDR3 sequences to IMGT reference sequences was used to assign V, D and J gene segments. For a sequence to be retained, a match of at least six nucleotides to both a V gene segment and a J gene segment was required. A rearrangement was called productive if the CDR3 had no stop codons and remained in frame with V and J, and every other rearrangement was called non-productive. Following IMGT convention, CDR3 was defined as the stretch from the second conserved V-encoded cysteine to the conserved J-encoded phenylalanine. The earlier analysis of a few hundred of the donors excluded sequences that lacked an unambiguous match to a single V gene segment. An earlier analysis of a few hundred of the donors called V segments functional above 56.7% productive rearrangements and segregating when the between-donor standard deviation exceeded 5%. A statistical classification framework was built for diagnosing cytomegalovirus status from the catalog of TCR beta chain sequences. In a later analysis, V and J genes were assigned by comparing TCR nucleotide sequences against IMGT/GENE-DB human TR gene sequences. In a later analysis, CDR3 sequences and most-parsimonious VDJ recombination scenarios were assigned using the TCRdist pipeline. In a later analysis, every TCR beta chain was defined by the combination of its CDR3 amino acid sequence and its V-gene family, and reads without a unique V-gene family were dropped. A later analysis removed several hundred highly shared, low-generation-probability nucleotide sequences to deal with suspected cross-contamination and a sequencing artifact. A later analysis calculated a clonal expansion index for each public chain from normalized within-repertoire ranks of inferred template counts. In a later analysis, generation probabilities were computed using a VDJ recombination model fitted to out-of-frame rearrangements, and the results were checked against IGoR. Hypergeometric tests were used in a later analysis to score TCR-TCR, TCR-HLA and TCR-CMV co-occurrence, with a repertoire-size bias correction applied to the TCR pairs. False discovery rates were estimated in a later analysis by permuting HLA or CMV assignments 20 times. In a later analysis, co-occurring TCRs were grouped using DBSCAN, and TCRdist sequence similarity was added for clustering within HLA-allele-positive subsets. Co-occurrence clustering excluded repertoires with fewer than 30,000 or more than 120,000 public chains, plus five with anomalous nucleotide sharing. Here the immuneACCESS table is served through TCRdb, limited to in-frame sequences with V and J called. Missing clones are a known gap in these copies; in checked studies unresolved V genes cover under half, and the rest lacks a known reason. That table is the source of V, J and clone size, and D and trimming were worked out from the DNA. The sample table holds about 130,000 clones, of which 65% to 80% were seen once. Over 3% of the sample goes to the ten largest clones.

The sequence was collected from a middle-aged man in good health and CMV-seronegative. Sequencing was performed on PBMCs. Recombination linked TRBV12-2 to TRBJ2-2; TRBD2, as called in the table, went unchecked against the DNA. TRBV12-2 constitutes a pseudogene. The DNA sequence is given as TGTGCAAGTCGCTCCGGGAGGGAGATCGGGGAGCTGTTTTTT. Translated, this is CASRSGREIGELFF.